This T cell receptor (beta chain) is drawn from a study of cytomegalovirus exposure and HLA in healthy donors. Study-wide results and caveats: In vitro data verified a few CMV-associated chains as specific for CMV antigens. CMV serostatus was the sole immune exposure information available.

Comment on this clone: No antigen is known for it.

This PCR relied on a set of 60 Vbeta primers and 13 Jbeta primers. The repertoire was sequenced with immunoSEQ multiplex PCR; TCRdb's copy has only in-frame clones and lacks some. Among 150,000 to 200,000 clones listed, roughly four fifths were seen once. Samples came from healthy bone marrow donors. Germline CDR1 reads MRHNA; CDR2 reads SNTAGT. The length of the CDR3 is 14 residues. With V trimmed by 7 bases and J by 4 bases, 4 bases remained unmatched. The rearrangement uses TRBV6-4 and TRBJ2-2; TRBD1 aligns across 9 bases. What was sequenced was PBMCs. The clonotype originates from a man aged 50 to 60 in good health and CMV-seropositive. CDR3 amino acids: CASKMTGGTGELFF. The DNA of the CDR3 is TGTGCCAGCAAGATGACAGGGGGCACCGGGGAGCTGTTTTTT.